The T cell receptor (beta chain) under discussion was sequenced for a study of T cell responses to AZD1222 COVID-19 vaccine. Notes on the study in general: Vaccine-associated CD4 TCRs spanned spike, dominant at 160-218 and 743-854.

As for this clone: The antigen remains unidentified.

Only in-frame clones appear in the TCRdb table, and some are missing; sequencing was by immunoSEQ multiplex PCR. The sample includes fewer than 110,000 clones, 80% to 90% of them seen just once. This CDR3 has 14 amino acids. The germline gives CDR1 SGHTA, CDR2 FQGTGA. J was trimmed by 4 bases and V by 2 bases; bases with no gene match: 3. This sequence originates from an adult who received the AZD1222 COVID-19 vaccine. This chain links TRBV7-3 with TRBJ2-7; 9 positions agree with TRBD2. Sequences were derived from peripheral blood, sampled 28 days after the second AZD1222 dose. The CDR3 is CASSLAGGPYEQYF. CDR3 DNA sequence: TGTGCCAGCAGCTTAGCGGGGGGGCCATACGAGCAGTACTTC. The full variable domain, in which reference TRBV7-3 and TRBJ2-7 provide the parts outside the CDR3, is GAGVSQTPSNKVTEKGKYVELRCDPISGHTALYWYRQSLGQGPEFLIYFQGTGAADDSGLPNDRFFAVRPEGSVSTLKIQRTERGDSAVYLCASSLAGGPYEQYFGPGTRLTVT.